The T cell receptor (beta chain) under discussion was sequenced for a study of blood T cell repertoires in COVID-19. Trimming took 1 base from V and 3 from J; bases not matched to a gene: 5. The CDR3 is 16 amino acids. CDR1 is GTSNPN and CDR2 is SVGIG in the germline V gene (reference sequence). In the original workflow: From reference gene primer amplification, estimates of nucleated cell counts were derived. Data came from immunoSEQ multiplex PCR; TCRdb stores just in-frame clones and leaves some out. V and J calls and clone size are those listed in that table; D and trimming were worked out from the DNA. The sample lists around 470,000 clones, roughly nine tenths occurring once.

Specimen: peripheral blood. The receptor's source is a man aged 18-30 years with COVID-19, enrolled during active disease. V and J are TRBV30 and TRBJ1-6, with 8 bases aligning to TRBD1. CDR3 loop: CAWSGTGTGYNSPLHF. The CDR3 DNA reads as TGTGCCTGGAGTGGAACCGGGACAGGCTATAATTCACCCCTCCACTTT.